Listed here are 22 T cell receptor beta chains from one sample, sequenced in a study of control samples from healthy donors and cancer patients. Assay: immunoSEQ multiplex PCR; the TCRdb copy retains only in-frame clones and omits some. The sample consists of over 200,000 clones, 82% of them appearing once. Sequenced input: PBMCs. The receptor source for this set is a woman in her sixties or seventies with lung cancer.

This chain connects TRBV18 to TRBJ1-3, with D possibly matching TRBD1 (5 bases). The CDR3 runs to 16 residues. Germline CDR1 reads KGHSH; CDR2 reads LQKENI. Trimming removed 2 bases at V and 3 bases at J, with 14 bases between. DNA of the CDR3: TGTGCCAGCTCACCATCAGCCAGGGAAGGTGGAAACACCATATATTTT. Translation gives CASSPSAREGGNTIYF. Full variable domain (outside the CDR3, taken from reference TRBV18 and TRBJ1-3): NAGVMQNPRHLVRRRGQEARLRCSPMKGHSHVYWYRQLPEEGLKFMVYLQKENIIDESGMPKERFSAEFPKEGPSILRIQQVVRGDSAAYFCASSPSAREGGNTIYFGEGSWLTVV.

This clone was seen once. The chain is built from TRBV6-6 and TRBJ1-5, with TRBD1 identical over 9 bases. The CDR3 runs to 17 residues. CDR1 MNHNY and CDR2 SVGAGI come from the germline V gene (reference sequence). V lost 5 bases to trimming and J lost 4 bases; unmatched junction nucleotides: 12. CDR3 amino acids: CASSPLLGTGLNQPQHF. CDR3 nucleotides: TGTGCCAGCAGTCCTCTCCTTGGGACAGGGCTTAATCAGCCCCAGCATTTT.

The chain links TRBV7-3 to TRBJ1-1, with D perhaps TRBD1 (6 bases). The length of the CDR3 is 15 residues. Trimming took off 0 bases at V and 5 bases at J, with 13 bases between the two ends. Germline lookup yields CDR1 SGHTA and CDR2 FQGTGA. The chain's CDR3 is CASSLTGQGWTEAFF. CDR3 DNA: TGTGCCAGCAGCTTAACAGGGCAGGGGTGGACTGAAGCTTTCTTT.

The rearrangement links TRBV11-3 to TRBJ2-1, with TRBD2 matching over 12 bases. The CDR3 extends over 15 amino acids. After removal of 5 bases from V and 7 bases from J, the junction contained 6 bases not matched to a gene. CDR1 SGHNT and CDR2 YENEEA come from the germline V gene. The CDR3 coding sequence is TGTGCCAGCAGCGGGGGGACTAGCGGGCTTAATGAGCAGTTCTTC. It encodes CASSGGTSGLNEQFF. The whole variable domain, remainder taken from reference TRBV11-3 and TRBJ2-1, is EAGVVQSPRYKIIEKKQPVAFWCNPISGHNTLYWYLQNLGQGPELLIRYENEEAVDDSQLPKDRFSAERLKGVDSTLKIQPAELGDSAVYLCASSGGTSGLNEQFFGPGTRLTVL.

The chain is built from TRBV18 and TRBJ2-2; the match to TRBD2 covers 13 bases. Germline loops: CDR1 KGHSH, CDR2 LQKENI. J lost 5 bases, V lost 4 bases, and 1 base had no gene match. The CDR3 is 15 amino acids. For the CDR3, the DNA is TGTGCCAGCTCACGGGGACTAGCGGGAACCGGGGAGCTGTTTTTT. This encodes CASSRGLAGTGELFF.

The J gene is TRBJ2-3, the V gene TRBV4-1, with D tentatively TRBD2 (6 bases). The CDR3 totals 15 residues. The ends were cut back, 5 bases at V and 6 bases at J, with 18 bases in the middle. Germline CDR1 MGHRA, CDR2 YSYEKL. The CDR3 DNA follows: TGCGCCAGCAGCGCGGGAAGCGCCTACTCGGATACGCAGTATTTT. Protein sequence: CASSAGSAYSDTQYF.

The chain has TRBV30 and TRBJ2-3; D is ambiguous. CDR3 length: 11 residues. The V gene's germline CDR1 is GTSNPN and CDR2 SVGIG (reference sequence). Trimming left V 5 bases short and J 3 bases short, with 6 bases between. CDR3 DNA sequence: TGTGCCTGGGCACCGACAGATACGCAGTATTTT. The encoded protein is CAWAPTDTQYF.

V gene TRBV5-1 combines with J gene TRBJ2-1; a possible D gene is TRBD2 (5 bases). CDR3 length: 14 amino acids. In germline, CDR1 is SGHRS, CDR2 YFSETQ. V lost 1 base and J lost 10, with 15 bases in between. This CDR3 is CASSLSPSLREQFF. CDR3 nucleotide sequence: TGCGCCAGCAGCTTGTCCCCTAGCCTCCGCGAGCAGTTCTTC. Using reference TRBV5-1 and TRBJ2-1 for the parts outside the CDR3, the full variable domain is KAGVTQTPRYLIKTRGQQVTLSCSPISGHRSVSWYQQTPGQGLQFLFEYFSETQRNKGNFPGRFSGRQFSNSRSEMNVSTLELGDSALYLCASSLSPSLREQFFGPGTRLTVL.

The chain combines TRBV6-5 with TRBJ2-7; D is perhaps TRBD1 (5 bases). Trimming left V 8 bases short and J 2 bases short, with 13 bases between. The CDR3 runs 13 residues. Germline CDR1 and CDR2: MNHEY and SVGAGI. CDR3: CASGDSLTYEQYF. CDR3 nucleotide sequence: TGTGCCAGCGGCGACAGCCTAACCTACGAGCAGTACTTC.

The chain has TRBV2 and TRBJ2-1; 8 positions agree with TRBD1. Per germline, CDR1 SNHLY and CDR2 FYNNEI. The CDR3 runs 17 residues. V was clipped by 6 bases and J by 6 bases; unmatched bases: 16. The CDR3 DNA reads TGTGCCAGCAGCGGTCTCTTCAGGGGGCTTCAGGGCAATGAGCAGTTCTTC. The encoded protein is CASSGLFRGLQGNEQFF.

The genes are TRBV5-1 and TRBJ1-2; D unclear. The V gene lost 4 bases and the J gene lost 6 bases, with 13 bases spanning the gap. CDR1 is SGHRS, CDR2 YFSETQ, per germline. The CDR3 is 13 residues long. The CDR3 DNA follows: TGCGCCAGCAGCGGTGCCTTACTCCATGGCTACACCTTC. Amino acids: CASSGALLHGYTF.

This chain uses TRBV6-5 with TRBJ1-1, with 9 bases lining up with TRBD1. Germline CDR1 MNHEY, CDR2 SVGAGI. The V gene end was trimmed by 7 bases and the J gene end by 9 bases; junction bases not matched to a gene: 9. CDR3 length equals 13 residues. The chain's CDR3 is CASMSGTGRKAFF. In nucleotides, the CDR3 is TGTGCCAGCATGTCCGGGACAGGGAGAAAAGCTTTCTTT.

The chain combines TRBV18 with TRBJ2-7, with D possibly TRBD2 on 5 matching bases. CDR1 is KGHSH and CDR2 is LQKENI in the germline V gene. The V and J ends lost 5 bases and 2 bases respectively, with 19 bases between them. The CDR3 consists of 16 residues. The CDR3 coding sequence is TGTGCCAGCTCAGAAAACCAGTTCGGGATCACCTACGAGCAGTACTTC. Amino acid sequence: CASSENQFGITYEQYF.

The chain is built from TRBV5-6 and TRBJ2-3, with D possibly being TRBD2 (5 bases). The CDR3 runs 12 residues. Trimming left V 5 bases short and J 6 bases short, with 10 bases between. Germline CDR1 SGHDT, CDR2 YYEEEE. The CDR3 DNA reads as TGTGCCAGCAGTGTAGCTAGCGATACGCAGTATTTT. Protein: CASSVASDTQYF.

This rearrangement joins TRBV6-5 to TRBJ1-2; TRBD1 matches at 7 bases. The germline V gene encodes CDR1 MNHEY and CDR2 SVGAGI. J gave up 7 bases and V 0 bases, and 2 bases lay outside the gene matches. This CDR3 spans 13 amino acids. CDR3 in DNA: TGTGCCAGCAGTTACTCGACAGGGTTTGGCTACACCTTC. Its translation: CASSYSTGFGYTF.

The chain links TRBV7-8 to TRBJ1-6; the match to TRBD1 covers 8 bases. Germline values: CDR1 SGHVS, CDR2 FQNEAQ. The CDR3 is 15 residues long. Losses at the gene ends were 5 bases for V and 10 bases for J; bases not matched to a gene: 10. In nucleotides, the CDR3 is TGTGCCAGCAGCATCCGAGGGACAGGCGGCTCACCCCTCCACTTT. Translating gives CASSIRGTGGSPLHF.

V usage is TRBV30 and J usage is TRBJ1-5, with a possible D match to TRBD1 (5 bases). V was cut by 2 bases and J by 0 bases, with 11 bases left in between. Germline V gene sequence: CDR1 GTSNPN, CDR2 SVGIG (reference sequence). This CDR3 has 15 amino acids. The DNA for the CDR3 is TGTGCCTGGAGTCGGGACTACGATAGCAATCAGCCCCAGCATTTT. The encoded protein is CAWSRDYDSNQPQHF.

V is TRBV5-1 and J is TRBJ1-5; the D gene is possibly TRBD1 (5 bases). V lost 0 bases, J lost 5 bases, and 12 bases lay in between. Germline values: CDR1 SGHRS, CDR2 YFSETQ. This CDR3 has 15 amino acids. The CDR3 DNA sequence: TGCGCCAGCAGCTTGGTCCCAGGGCTGCATCAGCCCCAGCATTTT. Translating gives CASSLVPGLHQPQHF.

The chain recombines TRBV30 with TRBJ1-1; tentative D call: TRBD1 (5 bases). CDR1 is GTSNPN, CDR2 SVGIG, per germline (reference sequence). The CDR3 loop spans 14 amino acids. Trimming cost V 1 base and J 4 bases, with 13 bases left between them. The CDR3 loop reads CAWSAQGRSTEAFF. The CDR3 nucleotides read TGTGCCTGGAGTGCGCAGGGTCGGTCCACTGAAGCTTTCTTT.

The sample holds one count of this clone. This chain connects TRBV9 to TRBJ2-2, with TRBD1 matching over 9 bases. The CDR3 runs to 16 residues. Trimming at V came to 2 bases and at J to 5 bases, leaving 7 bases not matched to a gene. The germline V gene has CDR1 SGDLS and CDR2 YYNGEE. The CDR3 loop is CASSVAPGQGTGELFF. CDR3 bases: TGTGCCAGCAGCGTTGCCCCGGGACAGGGTACCGGGGAGCTGTTTTTT.

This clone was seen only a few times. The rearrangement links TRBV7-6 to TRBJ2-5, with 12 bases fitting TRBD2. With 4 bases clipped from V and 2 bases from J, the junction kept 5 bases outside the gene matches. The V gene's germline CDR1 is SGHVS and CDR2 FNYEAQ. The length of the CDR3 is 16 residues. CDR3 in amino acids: CASSSLAGGIQETQYF. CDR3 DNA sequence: TGTGCCAGCAGCTCCCTAGCGGGGGGGATTCAAGAGACCCAGTACTTC.

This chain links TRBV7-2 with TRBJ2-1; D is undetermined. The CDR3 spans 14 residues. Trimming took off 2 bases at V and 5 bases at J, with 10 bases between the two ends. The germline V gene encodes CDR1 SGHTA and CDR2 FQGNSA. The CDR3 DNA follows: TGTGCCAGCAGCTTAACGTTCCGGGACAATGAGCAGTTCTTC. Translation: CASSLTFRDNEQFF.